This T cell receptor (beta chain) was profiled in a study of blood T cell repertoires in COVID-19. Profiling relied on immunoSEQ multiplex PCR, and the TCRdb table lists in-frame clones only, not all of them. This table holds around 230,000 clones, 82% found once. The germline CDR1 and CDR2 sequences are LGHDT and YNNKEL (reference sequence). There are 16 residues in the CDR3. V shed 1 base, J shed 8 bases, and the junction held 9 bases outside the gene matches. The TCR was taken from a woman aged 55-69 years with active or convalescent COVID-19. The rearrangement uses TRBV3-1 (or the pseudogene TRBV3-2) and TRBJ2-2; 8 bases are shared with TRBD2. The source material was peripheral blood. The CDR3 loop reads CASSQVSGATWGELFF. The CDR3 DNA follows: TGTGCCAGCAGCCAAGTTAGCGGGGCTACATGGGGGGAGCTGTTTTTT.